The rows below give T cell receptor beta chains drawn from one sample of a study of OX40 agonist ivuxolimab in advanced cancers. Method: immunoSEQ multiplex PCR; TCRdb's copy keeps in-frame clones and lacks some. The profile shows 30,000 to 35,000 clones, approximately 89% of them singletons. The sequencing here drew on CD4+ or CD8+ T cells sorted from blood, taken in a trial of the OX40 agonist ivuxolimab. The receptor set was obtained from an adult with an advanced solid tumor such as melanoma, head and neck, liver or kidney cancer. CDR3s include the opening cysteine and the closing phenylalanine or tryptophan. A D gene is named only where the DNA matches it firmly. Only part of the rows carry a size: once, few, many, or a class if the clone is expanded.

v_call: TRBV6-5; d_call: TRBD1; j_call: TRBJ1-2; clone_size: .; cdr3_nt: TGTGCCAGCAGCCAGGGGACAGGGGGTAACTATGGCTACACCTTC; cdr3_aa: CASSQGTGGNYGYTF
v_call: TRBV7-7; d_call: TRBD2; j_call: TRBJ2-2; clone_size: .; cdr3_nt: TGTGCTAGCAGCTTTAGCGGGGGCGGGGAGCTGTTTTTT; cdr3_aa: CASSFSGGGELFF
v_call: TRBV29-1; d_call: .; j_call: TRBJ1-2; clone_size: .; cdr3_nt: TGCAGCGTCGCCGACAGCCACCTTAGCTATGGCTACACCTTC; cdr3_aa: CSVADSHLSYGYTF
v_call: TRBV18; d_call: TRBD1; j_call: TRBJ2-7; clone_size: .; cdr3_nt: TGTGCCAGCTCACCACCGAAAGTCGGGACAGGGGATACCTACGAGCAGTACTTC; cdr3_aa: CASSPPKVGTGDTYEQYF
v_call: TRBV5-5; d_call: .; j_call: TRBJ2-5; clone_size: .; cdr3_nt: TGTGCCAGCAGCTTGGCCCGACTCCAAGAGACCCAGTACTTC; cdr3_aa: CASSLARLQETQYF
v_call: TRBV4-1; d_call: .; j_call: TRBJ2-7; clone_size: .; cdr3_nt: TGCGCCAGCAGCCAGGGGCGCGGCGAGCAGTACTTC; cdr3_aa: CASSQGRGEQYF
v_call: TRBV19; d_call: .; j_call: TRBJ1-4; clone_size: .; cdr3_nt: TGTGCCAGTAGTATAGATCTCCATTGGAGCAATGAAAAACTGTTTTTT; cdr3_aa: CASSIDLHWSNEKLFF
v_call: TRBV7-9; d_call: .; j_call: TRBJ1-5; clone_size: .; cdr3_nt: TGTGCCAGCAGCAAAGGGGGGGGCAGTCAGCCCCAGCATTTT; cdr3_aa: CASSKGGGSQPQHF
v_call: TRBV19; d_call: .; j_call: TRBJ1-6; clone_size: .; cdr3_nt: TGTGCCAGTAGTATAGGTACAGGAACTAATTCACCCCTCCACTTT; cdr3_aa: CASSIGTGTNSPLHF
v_call: TRBV29-1; d_call: .; j_call: TRBJ2-7; clone_size: .; cdr3_nt: TGCAGCGTTGTGGGCAGGGCCTCCTACGAGCAGTACTTC; cdr3_aa: CSVVGRASYEQYF
v_call: TRBV5-1; d_call: .; j_call: TRBJ2-5; clone_size: few; cdr3_nt: TGCGCCAGCTGCCCACGGGGGATGGAGACCCAGTACTTC; cdr3_aa: CASCPRGMETQYF
v_call: TRBV6-1; d_call: TRBD1; j_call: TRBJ1-4; clone_size: .; cdr3_nt: TGTGCCAGCAGCTCGACAGGGGTAAATGAAAAACTGTTTTTT; cdr3_aa: CASSSTGVNEKLFF
v_call: TRBV5-1; d_call: TRBD2; j_call: TRBJ2-7; clone_size: .; cdr3_nt: TGCGCCAGCAGAGGCTCGGGGGGCTCCTACGAGCAGTACTTC; cdr3_aa: CASRGSGGSYEQYF
v_call: TRBV6-5; d_call: .; j_call: TRBJ1-5; clone_size: .; cdr3_nt: TGTGCCAGCAGTTACGCAGGGCTTAATCAGCCCCAGCATTTT; cdr3_aa: CASSYAGLNQPQHF
v_call: TRBV27; d_call: .; j_call: TRBJ1-1; clone_size: .; cdr3_nt: TGTGCCAGCAGTTTGGGTCCCGCCGTAGGAACTGAAGCTTTCTTT; cdr3_aa: CASSLGPAVGTEAFF
v_call: TRBV5-8; d_call: TRBD1; j_call: TRBJ1-2; clone_size: .; cdr3_nt: TGTGCCAGCAGCCATCCGAAAGGGGGCCACTATGGCTACACCTTC; cdr3_aa: CASSHPKGGHYGYTF
v_call: TRBV23-1; d_call: .; j_call: TRBJ2-5; clone_size: once; cdr3_nt: TGCGCCAGCAGTCAATCGGGCCGGGACACCCGCGGGGAGACCCAGTACTTC; cdr3_aa: CASSQSGRDTRGETQYF
v_call: TRBV5-1; d_call: .; j_call: TRBJ2-2; clone_size: .; cdr3_nt: TGCGCCAGCAGCTTTGGGGGGGCGCCCGGGGAGCTGTTTTTT; cdr3_aa: CASSFGGAPGELFF
v_call: TRBV4-1; d_call: .; j_call: TRBJ1-1; clone_size: .; cdr3_nt: TGCGCCAGCAGCCAAGATGGCAGTAACACTGAAGCTTTCTTT; cdr3_aa: CASSQDGSNTEAFF
v_call: TRBV13; d_call: .; j_call: TRBJ2-7; clone_size: .; cdr3_nt: TGTGCCAGCAGCTTTGCTAGTTCTTCCTACGAGCAGTACTTC; cdr3_aa: CASSFASSSYEQYF
v_call: TRBV27; d_call: .; j_call: TRBJ2-1; clone_size: .; cdr3_nt: TGTGCCAGCAGTTTTTTAGGCAGGGACAATGAGCAGTTCTTC; cdr3_aa: CASSFLGRDNEQFF
v_call: TRBV7-9; d_call: .; j_call: TRBJ2-7; clone_size: .; cdr3_nt: TGTGCCAGCAGCCCAGAACTAATCGACGAGCAGTACTTC; cdr3_aa: CASSPELIDEQYF
v_call: TRBV7-9; d_call: TRBD1; j_call: TRBJ2-3; clone_size: .; cdr3_nt: TGTGCCAGCAGCTTAAGGACCGGGACAGGGACCACAGATACGCAGTATTTT; cdr3_aa: CASSLRTGTGTTDTQYF
v_call: TRBV11-2; d_call: .; j_call: TRBJ2-1; clone_size: .; cdr3_nt: TGTGCCAGCAGGAATGGGGGTGATCGGCAGCAGTTCTTC; cdr3_aa: CASRNGGDRQQFF
v_call: TRBV6-7; d_call: .; j_call: TRBJ2-7; clone_size: once; cdr3_nt: TGTGCCAGCAGTTACCCTAGACCGATCTCCTACGAGCAGTACTTC; cdr3_aa: CASSYPRPISYEQYF
v_call: TRBV9; d_call: .; j_call: TRBJ2-7; clone_size: once; cdr3_nt: TGTGCCAGCAGCGGGGCAGACTACGAGCAGTACTTC; cdr3_aa: CASSGADYEQYF
v_call: TRBV5-8; d_call: .; j_call: TRBJ2-7; clone_size: .; cdr3_nt: TGTGCCAGCAGCTCCCCGAGGGAAGGTATGGCCTTGGAGCAGTACTTC; cdr3_aa: CASSSPREGMALEQYF
v_call: TRBV9; d_call: .; j_call: TRBJ2-3; clone_size: once; cdr3_nt: TGTGCCAGCAGCCCCCCCCGAGATACGCAGTATTTT; cdr3_aa: CASSPPRDTQYF
v_call: TRBV7-9; d_call: .; j_call: TRBJ2-1; clone_size: once; cdr3_nt: TGTGCCAGCAGCTTAGTTATGGCTGGTGAGCAGTTCTTC; cdr3_aa: CASSLVMAGEQFF
v_call: TRBV11-2; d_call: TRBD1; j_call: TRBJ1-3; clone_size: .; cdr3_nt: TGTGCCAGCAGCTTAGATCGTGGGGGACAGGGGTCTGGAAACACCATATATTTT; cdr3_aa: CASSLDRGGQGSGNTIYF
v_call: TRBV2; d_call: .; j_call: TRBJ2-7; clone_size: few; cdr3_nt: TGTGCCAGCTGGGGACCCGGGGGTACCTACGAGCAGTACTTC; cdr3_aa: CASWGPGGTYEQYF
v_call: TRBV28; d_call: .; j_call: TRBJ2-7; clone_size: .; cdr3_nt: TGTGCCAGCAGTTTCAGCGGGACAGCCTTTTCCGTCTACGAGCAGTACTTC; cdr3_aa: CASSFSGTAFSVYEQYF
v_call: TRBV6-4; d_call: TRBD2; j_call: TRBJ2-3; clone_size: .; cdr3_nt: TGTGCCAGCAAGAGTGAGGGAGGGCCCTACGCGCAGTATTTT; cdr3_aa: CASKSEGGPYAQYF
v_call: TRBV5-1; d_call: .; j_call: TRBJ1-1; clone_size: once; cdr3_nt: TGCGCCAGCAGCTTGTTAGGGGCTGGAAACACTGAAGCTTTCTTT; cdr3_aa: CASSLLGAGNTEAFF